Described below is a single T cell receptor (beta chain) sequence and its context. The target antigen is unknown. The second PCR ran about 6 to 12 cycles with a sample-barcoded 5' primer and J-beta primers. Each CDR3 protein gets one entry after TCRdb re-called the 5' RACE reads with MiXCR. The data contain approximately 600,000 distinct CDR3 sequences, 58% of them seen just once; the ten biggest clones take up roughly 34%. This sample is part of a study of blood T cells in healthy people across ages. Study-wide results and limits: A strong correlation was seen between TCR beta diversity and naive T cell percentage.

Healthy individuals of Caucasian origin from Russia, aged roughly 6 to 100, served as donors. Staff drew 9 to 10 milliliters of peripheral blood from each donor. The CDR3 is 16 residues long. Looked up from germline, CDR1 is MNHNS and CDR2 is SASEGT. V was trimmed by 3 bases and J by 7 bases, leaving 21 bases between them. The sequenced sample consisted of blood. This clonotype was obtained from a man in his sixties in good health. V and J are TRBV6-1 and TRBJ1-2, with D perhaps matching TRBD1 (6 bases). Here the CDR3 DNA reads TGTGCCAGCAGTGAGACAGGAGCCAATTCCGCGGGTGGCTACACCTTC. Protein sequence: CASSETGANSAGGYTF.